This T cell receptor (beta chain) was retrieved from a study of T cell repertoires in cytomegalovirus infection. Study-level background: Public TCR beta signatures provided an indication of both CMV infection and a matching HLA type. Regarding the study as a whole: The response measured ex vivo was dominated by TCR beta clonotypes (HLA-C-restricted and CMV-specific). Of the TCR beta families, the public ones yielded a cumulative frequency that identified carriers of CMV plus the relevant HLA.

One entry per CDR3 protein results from TCRdb running MiXCR on the reads. Of more than 140,000 distinct CDR3 sequences in the sample, 6.5% were seen once. Points on this clonotype: Its specificity is unknown.

This TCR was sampled from a human donor in good health (CMV status not recorded). Some clones in this sample may be carry-over from other donors' samples. The sequenced material came from PBMCs.

The chain's CDR3 is CASSRGTDTQYF. CDR3 nucleotides: TGTGCCAGCAGCCGGGGCACAGATACGCAGTATTTT. V is TRBV2 and J is TRBJ2-3; no clear D. The CDR3 is 12 amino acids. V lost 6 bases, J lost 1 base, and 5 bases lay in between. Germline CDR1 is SNHLY and CDR2 is FYNNEI.